Listed below are T cell receptor beta chains from one sample, sequenced in a study of T-cell reconstitution after alpha-beta-depleted transplantation in children. TCRdb itself ran the PCR reads through MiXCR, one entry per CDR3 protein. The sample holds about 440,000 distinct CDR3 sequences, approximately 41% seen once. This specimen was PBMCs, taken before TCRalphabeta/CD19-depleted stem cell transplant. The receptors were sampled from a girl aged 2 to 9 with aplastic anemia, due to receive a stem cell transplant. Both conserved end residues are part of each CDR3. Fields, in order: D gene, clone size, J gene, V gene, CDR3 DNA, CDR3 protein. The D gene is left open where the match is weak. Size tells how often a clone was seen (once, few, many) or the class of an expanded clone, and some rows leave it out.

NA | NA | TRBJ2-5 | TRBV6-5 | TGTGCCAGCAGTTACTCGGGCACAGGGTCAATTGGAGAAGAGACCCAGTACTTC | CASSYSGTGSIGEETQYF
NA | NA | TRBJ2-2 | TRBV5-5 | TGTGCCAGCAGCGCACCTACGAACACCGGGGAGCTGTTTTTT | CASSAPTNTGELFF
TRBD2 | many | TRBJ2-3 | TRBV15 | TGTGCCACCAGCAGAGAGGGGACTAGCGGGGCTAGAGATACGCAGTATTTT | CATSREGTSGARDTQYF
TRBD1 | NA | TRBJ2-1 | TRBV5-4 | TGTGCCAGCAGCCAATACAGGGGAAATGAGCAGTTCTTC | CASSQYRGNEQFF
TRBD2 | few | TRBJ2-5 | TRBV5-6 | TGTGCCAGCAGCCGAGGACTAGAGGAGACCCAGTACTTC | CASSRGLEETQYF
NA | NA | TRBJ2-7 | TRBV7-2 | TGTGCCAGCAGCCGAACCGGCATTCCCTACGAGCAGTACTTC | CASSRTGIPYEQYF
TRBD2 | NA | TRBJ2-1 | TRBV10-3 | TGTGCCATCGGGACTAGCGGGGCCGCCTTGGATGAGCAGTTCTTC | CAIGTSGAALDEQFF
TRBD2 | NA | TRBJ2-3 | TRBV15 | TGTGCCACCAGCAGAGTCTGGCCTATGAGCGGGAATCCAGATACGCAGTATTTT | CATSRVWPMSGNPDTQYF
NA | NA | TRBJ2-1 | TRBV20-1 | TGCAGTGCTAGAGATCGCGCAGGGGTTAGGTACAATGAGCAGTTCTTC | CSARDRAGVRYNEQFF
TRBD1 | NA | TRBJ1-1 | TRBV6-5 | TGTGCCAGCAGTTACAGGGGGCGCACTGAAGCTTTCTTT | CASSYRGRTEAFF
TRBD1 | many | TRBJ1-5 | TRBV13 | TGTGCCAGCAGCTCCCAGGGGGCAGGACAGCCCCAGCATTTT | CASSSQGAGQPQHF
NA | few | TRBJ1-4 | TRBV9 | TGTGCCAGCAGCGTACTCGGCAGGACTAATGAAAAACTGTTTTTT | CASSVLGRTNEKLFF
TRBD1 | many | TRBJ2-1 | TRBV20-1 | TGCAGTGCTAGGGACAGGTTGCACTACAATGAGCAGTTCTTC | CSARDRLHYNEQFF
NA | many | TRBJ1-5 | TRBV20-1 | TGCAGTGCCAGGAAGGGGGATAGCAATCAGCCCCAGCATTTT | CSARKGDSNQPQHF
TRBD2 | NA | TRBJ2-1 | TRBV2 | TGTGCCAGCATGCCTAGCGGGAGAGTAACCTACAATGAGCAGTTCTTC | CASMPSGRVTYNEQFF
NA | NA | TRBJ2-7 | TRBV11-2 | TGTGCCAGCAGCCCGCGATGGGGCTCGGCCGAGCAGTACTTC | CASSPRWGSAEQYF
TRBD2 | NA | TRBJ2-1 | TRBV6-2/TRBV6-3 | TGTGCCAGCAGCCCGATAGCGGGAGTGACCTACAATGAGCAGTTCTTC | CASSPIAGVTYNEQFF
NA | few | TRBJ1-3 | TRBV20-1 | TGCAGTGCTAGAGACGGGGCCGGTTGGAACACCATATATTTT | CSARDGAGWNTIYF
TRBD1 | NA | TRBJ2-7 | TRBV2 | TGTGCCGTGACAGGGAACTACGAGCAGTACTTC | CAVTGNYEQYF
NA | few | TRBJ1-1 | TRBV5-1 | TGCGCCAGCAGCCGTCCAGGGGACACTGAAGCTTTCTTT | CASSRPGDTEAFF
NA | few | TRBJ2-5 | TRBV11-2 | TGTGCCAGCAGCTTAGAACAGCTTGAGACCCAGTACTTC | CASSLEQLETQYF
NA | many | TRBJ1-2 | TRBV20-1 | TGCAGTGCCCTGGACGGCTTCTATGGCTACACCTTC | CSALDGFYGYTF
NA | NA | TRBJ1-1 | TRBV7-3 | TGTGCCAGCAGCTTAATTCATGGGGGCACTGAAGCTTTCTTT | CASSLIHGGTEAFF
NA | few | TRBJ2-1 | TRBV29-1 | TGCAGCGTTGAACCAGAATCTCGGTACAATGAGCAGTTCTTC | CSVEPESRYNEQFF
NA | NA | TRBJ2-5 | TRBV5-6 | TGTGCCAGCAGCCCCACCGGGACCTGGGGAGAGACCCAGTACTTC | CASSPTGTWGETQYF
NA | NA | TRBJ2-3 | TRBV14 | TGTGCCAGCAGCCAAGAAGGCGCGGATAGCACAGATACGCAGTATTTT | CASSQEGADSTDTQYF
NA | NA | TRBJ2-5 | TRBV19 | TGTGCCAGTAGTCCGTCGTGGAGGGGAGAGACCAAGTACTTC | CASSPSWRGETKYF
NA | NA | TRBJ1-3 | TRBV29-1 | TGCAGCGTTGAAACAACTCGGGCGACCATATATTTT | CSVETTRATIYF
NA | NA | TRBJ2-7 | TRBV20-1 | TGCAGTGCCGAAGCGGGCCCCGATAATATCTACGAGCAGTACTTC | CSAEAGPDNIYEQYF
TRBD1 | NA | TRBJ2-7 | TRBV5-1 | TGCGCCAGCAGCTTGGAATTGTTATCACAGGGGGTAGGCGAGCAGTACTTC | CASSLELLSQGVGEQYF
NA | NA | TRBJ2-1 | TRBV29-1 | TGCAGCGTTGAAGATCGCGACTCTTACAATGAGCAGTTCTTC | CSVEDRDSYNEQFF
TRBD1 | NA | TRBJ1-2 | TRBV4-1 | TGCGCCAGCAGCCAAGATCCCGCGCAGGGGGGCTATGGCTACACCTTC | CASSQDPAQGGYGYTF
TRBD1 | NA | TRBJ1-1 | TRBV9 | TGTGCCAGCAGCGGTTGGGACAGGGGACGCACTGAAGCTTTCTTT | CASSGWDRGRTEAFF
NA | many | TRBJ2-2 | TRBV12-3/TRBV12-4 | TGTGCCAGCAGCCAGACTAGTTCCGGGGAGCTGTTTTTT | CASSQTSSGELFF
TRBD1 | few | TRBJ1-4 | TRBV19 | TGTGCCAGTAGTATGGTCGGGACAGGCAATGAAAAACTGTTTTTT | CASSMVGTGNEKLFF
NA | few | TRBJ2-7 | TRBV5-1 | TGCGCCAGCAGCTTATGGGCAGACGGAGACTACGAGCAGTACTTC | CASSLWADGDYEQYF
TRBD2 | few | TRBJ2-1 | TRBV7-9 | TGTGCCAGCAGCTCGCTAGCGGGGAATGAGCAGTTCTTC | CASSSLAGNEQFF
NA | NA | TRBJ2-1 | TRBV7-9 | TGTGCCAGCATCCCGCCGGGTCTAGCGCTCTACAATGAGCAGTTCTTC | CASIPPGLALYNEQFF
TRBD2 | many | TRBJ2-7 | TRBV6-5 | TGTGCCAGCAGTTACTCAGGGCTAGCGGGCTACGAGCAGTACTTC | CASSYSGLAGYEQYF
TRBD2 | NA | TRBJ2-3 | TRBV7-4 | TGTGCCAGCAGCTTGTATGGCGGGGGGGGCATAGATACGCAGTATTTT | CASSLYGGGGIDTQYF